These T cell receptor beta chains were read from a single sample in a study of blood T cell repertoires in COVID-19. The repertoire was sequenced with immunoSEQ multiplex PCR; TCRdb's copy has only in-frame clones and lacks some. The sample yields about 480,000 clones, about 88% seen once. Sequences were obtained from peripheral blood. Receptor source: a man aged 18 to 35 with COVID-19, enrolled during active disease. Both conserved end residues are part of each CDR3. A D gene is named only where the DNA matches it firmly. Size tells how often a clone was seen (once, few, many) or the class of an expanded clone, and some rows leave it out.

clone size,V gene,J gene,D gene,CDR3 DNA,CDR3 protein
.,TRBV6-4,TRBJ2-3,.,TGTGCCAGCAGTGAGGGGGGCGGGGGAACAGATACGCAGTATTTT,CASSEGGGGTDTQYF
once,TRBV27,TRBJ2-7,.,TGTGCCAGCAGTTATAGACAGACCTACGAGCAGTACTTC,CASSYRQTYEQYF
once,TRBV5-8,TRBJ2-7,TRBD1,TGTGCCAGCAGCCCTAGGGGCAGGGGGCCTTCCTACGAGCAGTACTTC,CASSPRGRGPSYEQYF
.,TRBV2,TRBJ2-7,.,TGTGCCAGCAGATTTGGGCGTTACTACGAGCAGTACTTC,CASRFGRYYEQYF
.,TRBV27,TRBJ1-2,TRBD1,TGTGCCAGCAGTTTGACAGGGGGCCATGGCTACACCTTC,CASSLTGGHGYTF
.,TRBV7-9,TRBJ2-5,TRBD2,TGTGCCAGCAGCTTAGAAGCGGGGGTTATACAAGAGACCCAGTACTTC,CASSLEAGVIQETQYF
.,TRBV18,TRBJ2-3,TRBD2,TGTGCCAGCTCACCGGGACTAGGTCGCGATTCGGATACGCAGTATTTT,CASSPGLGRDSDTQYF
.,TRBV2,TRBJ2-1,TRBD2,TGTGCCAGCAGTGTGAGCGGGAGTGCACATGAGCAGTTCTTC,CASSVSGSAHEQFF
once,TRBV5-4,TRBJ1-1,TRBD1,TGTGCCAGCAGCTGGGGACAGGGGAACACTGAAGCTTTCTTT,CASSWGQGNTEAFF
.,TRBV9,TRBJ2-1,.,TGTGCCAGCAGCGTCCTGGAGGGGACCATTTTTAACTATGAGCAGTTCTTC,CASSVLEGTIFNYEQFF
.,TRBV5-1,TRBJ2-7,TRBD1,TGCGCCAGCAGCTTGGCCATAGGACAGGGGTCCTACGAGCAGTACTTC,CASSLAIGQGSYEQYF
.,TRBV5-6,TRBJ2-1,.,TGTGCCAGCAGCCGACTTTACAATGAGCAGTTCTTC,CASSRLYNEQFF
few,TRBV5-1,TRBJ2-1,TRBD2,TGCGCCAGCAGTCACAGCGGGAGGGAAGGAAATGAGCAGTTCTTC,CASSHSGREGNEQFF
.,TRBV2,TRBJ2-1,.,TGTGCCAGCAGTGATGCGGGAAGCTCCTACAATGAGCAGTTCTTC,CASSDAGSSYNEQFF
.,TRBV19,TRBJ1-1,.,TGTGCCAGTAGTACCGGACGCGGGGCAAAAGCTTTCTTT,CASSTGRGAKAFF
.,TRBV5-1,TRBJ1-1,TRBD1,TGCGCCAGCCGACAGGGGGAACTGAACACTGAAGCTTTCTTT,CASRQGELNTEAFF
.,TRBV5-1,TRBJ2-1,TRBD2,TGCGCCAGCAGCTGGTCTAGCGGGAGCTCCTACAATGAGCAGTTCTTC,CASSWSSGSSYNEQFF
.,TRBV5-1,TRBJ2-1,TRBD2,TGCGCCAGCAGCTGGCTCCCCGGAGCGGGGCGAGACAATGAGCAGTTCTTC,CASSWLPGAGRDNEQFF
few,TRBV4-1,TRBJ1-4,.,TGCGCCAGCAGCCAAGCCCCAGGGGTGGCTAATGAAAAACTGTTTTTT,CASSQAPGVANEKLFF
.,TRBV19,TRBJ1-1,TRBD1,TGTGCCAGTAGTACGGACAGGGGGCGGAACACTGAAGCTTTCTTT,CASSTDRGRNTEAFF
.,TRBV30,TRBJ1-2,.,TGTGCCTGGAGGGGAGGTAGAGTTGGCTATGGCTACACCTTC,CAWRGGRVGYGYTF
.,TRBV9,TRBJ2-1,.,TGTGCCAGCAGCGTAGCGGCAGGGAAGGTGAATGAGCAGTTCTTC,CASSVAAGKVNEQFF